These 29 T cell receptor beta chains came from one sample sequenced in a study of cytomegalovirus exposure and HLA in healthy donors. The PCR contained 60 Vbeta and 13 Jbeta primers. Using immunoSEQ multiplex PCR, the repertoire was profiled, and TCRdb retains in-frame clones only, with some absent. The sample is made up of about 210,000 clones, and the top ten hold around 0.95% of it. The sequenced material came from PBMCs. These receptors came from a woman in her 30s in good health and CMV-seropositive.

The chain joins TRBV6-1 to TRBJ1-6; no firm D call. The germline V and J ends were trimmed by 2 bases and 7 bases, with 3 bases remaining between them. The CDR3 covers 12 residues. In germline, CDR1 is MNHNS, CDR2 SASEGT. This CDR3 reads CASSELNSPLHF. CDR3 nucleotide sequence: TGTGCCAGCAGTGAATTAAATTCACCCCTCCACTTT.

On this clone: Other DNA sequences of this sample code for an identical CDR3. CDR3: CASSYRGVSYEQYF. CDR3 DNA: TGTGCCAGCAGTTACCGGGGGGTCTCCTACGAGCAGTACTTC. This rearrangement joins TRBV28 to TRBJ2-7; the match to TRBD2 covers 7 bases. This CDR3 comprises 14 residues. The germline gives CDR1 MDHEN, CDR2 SYDVKM. V trimming: 4 bases; J trimming: 0 bases; junction bases outside the gene matches: 3.

The chain carries TRBV5-4 and TRBJ2-2; 7 bases map to TRBD1. The V segment lost 3 bases and the J segment 7 bases; nucleotides outside the gene matches: 6. Germline CDR1 is SGHNT and CDR2 is YYREEE (reference sequence). The CDR3 loop spans 14 amino acids. CDR3 protein: CASSSTGAGGELFF. In DNA, the CDR3 is TGTGCCAGCAGCTCCACAGGGGCAGGCGGGGAGCTGTTTTTT.

V usage is TRBV5-1 and J usage is TRBJ2-5; 12 nucleotides align to TRBD2. CDR3 length equals 17 residues. In germline, CDR1 is SGHRS, CDR2 YFSETQ. J gave up 5 bases and V 0 bases, and 8 bases lay outside the gene matches. CDR3 nucleotide sequence: TGCGCCAGCAGCTTGGTCCTAGCGGGGGGGCCGGTGGAGACCCAGTACTTC. Its protein product is CASSLVLAGGPVETQYF.

On this clone itself: Other DNA variants within this sample encode the same CDR3. The chain links TRBV5-1 to TRBJ1-1; D possibly corresponds to TRBD1 (5 bases). CDR3 length equals 14 residues. V lost 4 bases and J lost 0, with 10 bases in between. CDR1 is SGHRS, CDR2 YFSETQ, per germline. CDR3 DNA sequence: TGCGCCAGCAGCCTCGGACATATGAACACTGAAGCTTTCTTT. Amino acids: CASSLGHMNTEAFF.

The chain links TRBV5-1 to TRBJ1-3; no firm D call. This CDR3 is built from 15 residues. CDR1 is SGHRS and CDR2 is YFSETQ in the germline V gene. Trimming pared 4 bases from V and 0 bases from J, leaving 11 bases between. The CDR3 nucleotides read TGCGCCAGCAGCGCCTCGGGGAGCTCTGGAAACACCATATATTTT. It encodes CASSASGSSGNTIYF.

The V and J genes are TRBV10-1 and TRBJ1-4; TRBD1 is a possible D gene (5 bases). CDR1 and CDR2 (germline): WNHNN, SYGVQD (reference sequence). There are 13 residues in the CDR3. Trimming shortened V by 3 bases and J by 8 bases, and 10 bases separated the two germline ends. The CDR3 nucleotides read TGCGCCAGCAGTGATGAGGGACTGGAAAAACTGTTTTTT. Translated, it gives CASSDEGLEKLFF.

The chain recombines TRBV5-5 with TRBJ1-6; tentatively, D is TRBD1 (5 bases). The CDR3 has 17 residues. Germline CDR1 SGHKS, CDR2 YYEKEE (reference sequence). The V end lost 4 bases, the J end lost 0 bases, and 14 bases lay between the germline ends. The CDR3 here is CASSHTDTSSYNSPLHF. CDR3 bases: TGTGCCAGCAGCCACACGGACACGAGCTCCTATAATTCACCCCTCCACTTT.

The rearrangement links TRBV5-1 to TRBJ2-7, with D perhaps TRBD1 (6 bases). Trimming stripped 6 bases from V and 4 bases from J, with 14 bases between. Germline CDR1 is SGHRS and CDR2 is YFSETQ. This CDR3 is 13 amino acids long. CDR3 region: CASNSGTHYEQYF. CDR3 sequence (DNA): TGCGCCAGCAATTCCGGGACACATTACGAGCAGTACTTC. The full variable domain, in which reference TRBV5-1 and TRBJ2-7 provide the parts outside the CDR3, is KAGVTQTPRYLIKTRGQQVTLSCSPISGHRSVSWYQQTPGQGLQFLFEYFSETQRNKGNFPGRFSGRQFSNSRSEMNVSTLELGDSALYLCASNSGTHYEQYFGPGTRLTVT.

V usage is TRBV2 and J usage is TRBJ1-5; D perhaps matches TRBD1 (6 bases). V was clipped by 4 bases and J by 0 bases, with 16 bases between them. CDR3 length: 17 residues. Germline CDR1 and CDR2: SNHLY and FYNNEI. The CDR3: CASSGGNRQASNQPQHF. CDR3 nucleotide sequence: TGTGCCAGCAGTGGGGGGAACAGACAGGCTAGCAATCAGCCCCAGCATTTT.

As to this clone: The identical CDR3 is also encoded by other nucleotide sequences in the sample. V gene TRBV7-9 combines with J gene TRBJ1-1, with a weak D call TRBD1 (5 bases). Between the trimmed V and J ends, which lost 3 bases and 1 base, there was a span of 6 bases. Germline CDR1 SEHNR, CDR2 FQNEAQ (reference sequence). The CDR3 is 13 residues long. Here the CDR3 reads CASSFQGNTEAFF. The CDR3 bases are TGTGCCAGCAGCTTTCAGGGGAACACTGAAGCTTTCTTT.

With regard to this clone: Different DNA sequences within this sample yield the same CDR3. The chain recombines TRBV7-2 with TRBJ1-5; TRBD1 matches 9 bases. Germline V lookup: CDR1 SGHTA, CDR2 FQGNSA. This CDR3 is built from 14 residues. V was pared by 3 bases and J by 7 bases, with 4 bases of the junction left unmatched. Written as DNA, the CDR3 is TGTGCCAGCAGCTTGACAGGGGGGAACCAGCCCCAGCATTTT. It specifies CASSLTGGNQPQHF.

The chain couples TRBV27 to TRBJ2-2, with unresolved D. CDR3 size: 12 residues. V was cut by 5 bases and J by 8 bases, with 9 bases left in between. Germline CDR1 is MNHEY and CDR2 is SMNVEV (reference sequence). CDR3 sequence (DNA): TGTGCCAGCAGTCCCCTGAGTGGGGAGCTGTTTTTT. Its protein is CASSPLSGELFF.

The chain couples TRBV9 to TRBJ2-6, with D tentatively TRBD1 (7 bases). CDR1 and CDR2 (germline): SGDLS, YYNGEE. Trimming took 0 bases from V and 0 from J, leaving 16 bases between them. This CDR3 region has 19 residues. The CDR3 sequence: CASSVEEGASGSGANVLTF. CDR3 nucleotides: TGTGCCAGCAGCGTAGAGGAGGGGGCTTCTGGCTCTGGGGCCAACGTCCTGACTTTC.

In nucleotides, the CDR3 is TGTGCCTGGAGTGTAGGGACAGGGGTCTACGAGCAGTACTTC. It specifies CAWSVGTGVYEQYF. The rearrangement links TRBV30 to TRBJ2-7, with 10 nucleotides matching TRBD1. The CDR3 covers 14 residues. The trim removed 0 bases at V and 3 bases at J, leaving 2 bases unmatched. Germline loops: CDR1 GTSNPN, CDR2 SVGIG (reference sequence).

The rearrangement links TRBV5-1 to TRBJ2-7; a weak D match, TRBD1 (6 bases). With 3 bases removed from V and 5 bases from J, the gap between germline ends came to 9 bases. This CDR3 is 12 amino acids long. Per the germline V gene, CDR1 is SGHRS and CDR2 is YFSETQ. CDR3 sequence (DNA): TGCGCCAGCAGCTGGAACAGGGACGAGCAGTACTTC. Translated: CASSWNRDEQYF.

The chain has TRBV5-1 and TRBJ1-2; 9 positions agree with TRBD1. In germline, CDR1 is SGHRS, CDR2 YFSETQ. Trimming cost V 2 bases and J 6 bases; bases outside gene matches: 2. The CDR3 is made up of 13 amino acids. CDR3 region: CASSFTGGDGYTF. In DNA, the CDR3 is TGCGCCAGCAGCTTTACAGGGGGCGATGGCTACACCTTC.

J is TRBJ2-7 and V is TRBV6-5; the match to TRBD2 covers 7 bases. The V gene's germline CDR1 is MNHEY and CDR2 SVGAGI. There are 15 residues in the CDR3. V was clipped by 4 bases and J by 3 bases; unmatched bases: 9. The CDR3 DNA follows: TGTGCCAGCAGTTCCGGGGGGACCGGTAGCTACGAGCAGTACTTC. This translates into CASSSGGTGSYEQYF.

CDR3 in amino acids: CASSIDLSSGGAGETQYF. In DNA form, the CDR3 reads TGTGCCAGTAGTATAGATCTCTCTAGCGGGGGGGCGGGGGAGACCCAGTACTTC. V and J are TRBV19 and TRBJ2-5; TRBD2 matches at 12 bases. The germline V gene has CDR1 LNHDA and CDR2 SQIVND (reference sequence). This CDR3 region has 18 residues. The trim removed 0 bases at V and 5 bases at J, leaving 10 bases unmatched.

This chain links TRBV7-2 with TRBJ2-1, with 7 bases lining up with TRBD1. This CDR3 comprises 15 residues. Germline V CDR1 and CDR2: SGHTA, FQGNSA. V dropped 0 bases and J dropped 1; count of bases not matched to a gene: 0. Here the CDR3 reads CASSLAGQSYNEQFF. The DNA for the CDR3 is TGTGCCAGCAGCTTAGCGGGACAGTCCTACAATGAGCAGTTCTTC.

The chain links TRBV30 to TRBJ1-1; 8 bases fit TRBD1. There are 12 residues in the CDR3. The V and J ends lost 4 bases and 8 bases, in that order; junction bases with no gene match: 6. Germline V CDR1 and CDR2: GTSNPN, SVGIG (reference sequence). DNA for the CDR3: TGTGCCTGGAATGCGGACAGGGTGGAAGCTTTCTTT. Protein: CAWNADRVEAFF.

The rearrangement joins TRBV5-6 to TRBJ1-6, with D possibly being TRBD1 (5 bases). The CDR3 spans 14 residues. Germline lookup yields CDR1 SGHDT and CDR2 YYEEEE. Trimming left V 3 bases short and J 8 bases short, with 12 bases between. DNA of the CDR3: TGTGCCAGCAGCTCCAGGGTTTTGGATTCACCCCTCCACTTT. Its protein is CASSSRVLDSPLHF.

V usage is TRBV11-2 and J usage is TRBJ1-5, with D hard to call. Germline lookup yields CDR1 SGHAT and CDR2 FQNNGV. Trimming removed 0 bases at V and 7 bases at J, with 7 bases between. This CDR3 has 13 residues. CDR3 coding DNA: TGTGCCAGCAGCTTAGAGAGCGGCCAGCCCCAGCATTTT. Its translation: CASSLESGQPQHF.

The chain uses TRBV5-4 and TRBJ2-3; TRBD1 agrees at 10 bases. This CDR3 is built from 14 residues. The germline V gene encodes CDR1 SGHNT and CDR2 YYREEE (reference sequence). The ends lost 4 bases at V and 3 bases at J; junction bases unmatched: 2. In DNA, the CDR3 is TGTGCCAGCAGCCGACAGGGGGCAACAGATACGCAGTATTTT. This translates into CASSRQGATDTQYF.

The chain carries TRBV28 and TRBJ2-7; 8 positions agree with TRBD2. Germline trimming cut 2 bases from V and 3 bases from J; bases unmatched to any gene: 21. CDR3 length: 20 amino acids. In germline, CDR1 is MDHEN, CDR2 SYDVKM. The CDR3 DNA sequence: TGTGCCAGCAGTTTACGGCGAGCGGGAGCAAGGGTGGGCAAGATCTACGAGCAGTACTTC. Protein: CASSLRRAGARVGKIYEQYF.

The chain's CDR3 is CASSIDRVYGYTF. The CDR3, as DNA: TGTGCCAGTAGTATCGACAGGGTGTATGGCTACACCTTC. The chain couples TRBV19 to TRBJ1-2, with 7 bases that match TRBD1. The CDR3 covers 13 residues. Germline-derived CDR1 and CDR2 are LNHDA and SQIVND (reference sequence). V shed 3 bases and J 5 bases; nucleotides not matched to a gene: 3.

The chain combines TRBV27 with TRBJ1-2; D gene uncertain. The germline CDR1 and CDR2 sequences are MNHEY and SMNVEV (reference sequence). V shed 5 bases and J shed 4 bases, with 8 bases lying between them. This CDR3 spans 12 amino acids. CDR3 nucleotides: TGTGCCAGCAGTCTCCAGGCCTATGGCTACACCTTC. Translation gives CASSLQAYGYTF.

This sequence joins TRBV4-3 and TRBJ2-6, with 9 positions matching TRBD1. CDR1 and CDR2 from the germline V gene are LGHNA and YSLEER. The CDR3 loop spans 16 amino acids. V dropped 1 base and J dropped 12; count of bases not matched to a gene: 10. The DNA of the CDR3 is TGCGCCAGCAGCCAAGTGCCGGGACAGGGTAAATTCGTCCTGACTTTC. Translation: CASSQVPGQGKFVLTF.

This chain connects TRBV19 to TRBJ2-3, with 8 bases identical to TRBD2. The CDR3 length is 16 residues. In germline, CDR1 is LNHDA, CDR2 SQIVND (reference sequence). Losses at the gene ends were 5 bases for V and 2 bases for J; bases not matched to a gene: 9. CDR3: CASSLGRGAPTDTQYF. The CDR3 DNA reads as TGTGCCAGTAGTCTGGGGCGGGGGGCTCCCACAGATACGCAGTATTTT.